This T cell receptor (beta chain) was captured in a study of response to subunit inactivated influenza vaccine. This clonotype was counted only a few times. Using its own MiXCR run on the RT-PCR reads, TCRdb lists one record per CDR3 protein. The top ten clones hold roughly 11% of a sample with 650,000 to 800,000 distinct CDR3 sequences, approximately 17% of them seen once. This CDR3 contains 15 residues. The J segment lost 14 bases and the V segment lost 0 bases, leaving 6 bases of the junction unmatched. The sequencing used PBMCs from blood, collected roughly 5 days after vaccination. This receptor was obtained from a man aged 45-60 years who received an inactivated influenza vaccine. The chain carries TRBV12-3 or TRBV12-4 and TRBJ2-3, with 15 nucleotides matching TRBD2. The CDR3 loop reads CASSLAPGLAGGVYF. The CDR3 bases are TGTGCCAGCAGTTTAGCCCCGGGACTAGCGGGGGGCGTGTATTTT.